The text below deals with one T cell receptor (beta chain). Its matching antigen is unknown. Expressed TCRB transcripts were sequenced, since all the RNA that had been isolated was reverse transcribed. Profiling relied on immunoSEQ multiplex PCR, and the TCRdb table lists in-frame clones only, not all of them. The data contain around 300,000 clones, 14% of them singletons. This specimen belongs to a study of beta chain features in type 1 diabetes. Regarding the study as a whole: PCR might preferentially amplify shorter templates, equally in patients and controls. A pattern of fewer insertions and more deletions at VDJ junctions was seen in type 1 diabetes patients. No resolution was reached here on whether HLA type influences TCRB rearrangement.

Via CD45RO/CCR7/CD25/CD127/CD95/CD27, cells of the CD4+ naive, central memory, regulatory and stem cell-like memory subsets were sorted. The sequenced sample consisted of central memory CD4+ T cells from blood. This TCR derives from a young man in good health.

The CDR3 region has the DNA TGTGCCAGCAGTTTAGCGGGGAGCTCCTACGAGCAGTACTTC. Encoded protein: CASSLAGSSYEQYF. This chain joins TRBV6-1 and TRBJ2-7; 8 nucleotides line up with TRBD2. Germline-derived CDR1 and CDR2 are MNHNS and SASEGT. The junction had 3 bases not matched to a gene; V was cut back by 5 bases and J by 0 bases. The CDR3 is 14 residues long.